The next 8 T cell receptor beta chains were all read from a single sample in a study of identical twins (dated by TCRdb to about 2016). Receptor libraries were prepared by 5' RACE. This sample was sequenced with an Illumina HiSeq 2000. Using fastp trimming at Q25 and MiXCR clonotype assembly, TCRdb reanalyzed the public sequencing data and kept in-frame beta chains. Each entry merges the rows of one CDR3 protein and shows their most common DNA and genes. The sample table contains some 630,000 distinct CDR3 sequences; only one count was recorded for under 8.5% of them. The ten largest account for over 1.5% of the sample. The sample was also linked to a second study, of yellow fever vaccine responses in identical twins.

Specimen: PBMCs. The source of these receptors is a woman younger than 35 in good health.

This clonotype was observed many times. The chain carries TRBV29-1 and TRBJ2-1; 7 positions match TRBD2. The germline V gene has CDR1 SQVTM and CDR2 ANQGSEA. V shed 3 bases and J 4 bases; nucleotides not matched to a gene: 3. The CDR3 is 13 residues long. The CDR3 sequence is CSVDPGGYNEQFF. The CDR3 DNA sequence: TGCAGCGTTGATCCGGGGGGTTACAATGAGCAGTTCTTC.

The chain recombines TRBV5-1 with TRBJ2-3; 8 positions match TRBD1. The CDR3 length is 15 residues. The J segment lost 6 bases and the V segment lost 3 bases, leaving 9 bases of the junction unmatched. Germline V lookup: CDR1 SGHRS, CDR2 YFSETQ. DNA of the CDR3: TGCGCCAGCAGCTGGGACAGGCGCCAGGGGGATACGCAGTATTTT. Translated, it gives CASSWDRRQGDTQYF.

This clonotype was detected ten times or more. Here the CDR3 reads CSALLGREGYNEQFF. In DNA form, the CDR3 reads TGCAGTGCCCTGCTGGGCAGGGAGGGCTACAATGAGCAGTTCTTC. The chain uses TRBV20-1 and TRBJ2-1; 7 nucleotides match TRBD2. Germline CDR1 reads DFQATT; CDR2 reads SNEGSKA (reference sequence). V shed 6 bases, J shed 3 bases, and the junction held 11 bases outside the gene matches. This CDR3 is built from 15 residues.

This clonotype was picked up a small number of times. CDR3 sequence: CASSSVGLSETQYF. CDR3 in DNA: TGTGCCAGCAGCTCAGTCGGTCTTTCCGAGACCCAGTACTTC. The chain employs TRBV7-9 and TRBJ2-5; D is unresolved. The CDR3 covers 14 residues. Trimming removed 4 bases at V and 5 bases at J, with 14 bases between. Germline CDR1 SEHNR, CDR2 FQNEAQ (reference sequence). Full variable domain (outside the CDR3, taken from reference TRBV7-9 and TRBJ2-5): DTGVSQNPRHKITKRGQNVTFRCDPISEHNRLYWYRQTLGQGPEFLTYFQNEAQLEKSRLLSDRFSAERPKGSFSTLEIQRTEQGDSAMYLCASSSVGLSETQYFGPGTRLLVL.

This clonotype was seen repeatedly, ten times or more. The DNA for the CDR3 is TGCGCCAGCAGCCTCCTGGCGGGGATGGAGACCCAGTACTTC. Amino acid sequence: CASSLLAGMETQYF. The chain has TRBV5-1 and TRBJ2-5; tentative D call: TRBD2 (6 bases). CDR3 length: 14 amino acids. The germline V gene has CDR1 SGHRS and CDR2 YFSETQ. V was shortened by 4 bases and J by 5 bases, with 15 bases between the two germline ends. The variable domain in full, completed from reference TRBV5-1 and TRBJ2-5, reads KAGVTQTPRYLIKTRGQQVTLSCSPISGHRSVSWYQQTPGQGLQFLFEYFSETQRNKGNFPGRFSGRQFSNSRSEMNVSTLELGDSALYLCASSLLAGMETQYFGPGTRLLVL.

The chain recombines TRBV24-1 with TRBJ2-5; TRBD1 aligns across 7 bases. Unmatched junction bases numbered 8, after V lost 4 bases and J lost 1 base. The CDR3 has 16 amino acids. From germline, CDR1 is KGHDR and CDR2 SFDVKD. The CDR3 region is CATSDLRQGGQETQYF. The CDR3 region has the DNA TGTGCCACCAGTGACCTTCGACAGGGCGGCCAAGAGACCCAGTACTTC.

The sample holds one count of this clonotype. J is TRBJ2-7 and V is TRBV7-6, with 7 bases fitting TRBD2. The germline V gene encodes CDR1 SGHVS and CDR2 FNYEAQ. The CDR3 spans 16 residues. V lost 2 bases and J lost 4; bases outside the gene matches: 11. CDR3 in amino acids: CASSLIIPGEGYEQYF. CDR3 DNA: TGTGCCAGCAGCTTAATTATTCCGGGGGAGGGATACGAGCAGTACTTC.

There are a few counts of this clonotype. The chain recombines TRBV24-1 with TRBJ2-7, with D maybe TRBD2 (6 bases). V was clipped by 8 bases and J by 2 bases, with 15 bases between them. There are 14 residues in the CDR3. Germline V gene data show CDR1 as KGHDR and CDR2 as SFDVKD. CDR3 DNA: TGTGCCACCAATCTGAGGGAGGCCCCCTACGAGCAGTACGTC. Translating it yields CATNLREAPYEQYV.